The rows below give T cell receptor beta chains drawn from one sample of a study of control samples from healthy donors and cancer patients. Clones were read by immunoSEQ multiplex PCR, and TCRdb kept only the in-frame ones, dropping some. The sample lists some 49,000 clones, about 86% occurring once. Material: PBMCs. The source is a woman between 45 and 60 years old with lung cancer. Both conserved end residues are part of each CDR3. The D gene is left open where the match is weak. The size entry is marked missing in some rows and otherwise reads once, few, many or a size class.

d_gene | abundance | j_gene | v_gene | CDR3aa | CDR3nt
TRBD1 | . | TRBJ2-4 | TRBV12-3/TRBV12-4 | CASSTGGHIQYF | TGTGCCAGCAGTACAGGGGGCCACATTCAGTACTTC
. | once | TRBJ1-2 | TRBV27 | CASRFRDSSYTF | TGTGCCAGCAGATTCAGGGATTCTAGCTACACCTTC
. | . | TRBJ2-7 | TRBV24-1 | CATSDSTVYEQYF | TGTGCCACCAGTGATTCGACCGTATACGAGCAGTACTTC
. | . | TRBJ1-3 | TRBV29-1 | CSVGEGLLSGNTIYF | TGCAGCGTTGGAGAAGGCCTCCTCTCTGGAAACACCATATATTTT
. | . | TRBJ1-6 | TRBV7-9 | CASSRGDGSPLHF | TGTGCCAGCAGCAGAGGGGACGGATCACCCCTCCACTTT
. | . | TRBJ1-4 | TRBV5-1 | CASSLLPPLGVTTNEKLFF | TGCGCCAGCAGCTTGTTACCACCCTTGGGGGTCACAACTAATGAAAAACTGTTTTTT
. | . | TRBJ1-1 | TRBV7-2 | CASSLGGVTEAFF | TGTGCCAGCAGCTTAGGGGGAGTGACTGAAGCTTTCTTT
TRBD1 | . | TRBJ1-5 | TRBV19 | CASTPTGGAGQPQHF | TGTGCCAGTACCCCGACAGGGGGCGCCGGTCAGCCCCAGCATTTT
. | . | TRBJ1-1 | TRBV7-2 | CASSLAQWGGTEAFF | TGTGCCAGCAGCTTAGCGCAATGGGGCGGCACTGAAGCTTTCTTT
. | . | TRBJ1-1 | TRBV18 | CASSPPGGHGENTEAFF | TGTGCCAGCTCACCACCGGGAGGTCACGGGGAGAACACTGAAGCTTTCTTT
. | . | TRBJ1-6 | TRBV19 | CASSIQGDSPLHF | TGTGCCAGTAGTATCCAGGGAGATTCACCCCTCCACTTT
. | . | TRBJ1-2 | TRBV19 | CVSSMGQDYGYTF | TGTGTCAGTAGTATGGGTCAGGACTATGGCTACACCTTC
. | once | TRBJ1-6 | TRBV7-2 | CASSLVEYNSPLHF | TGTGCCAGCAGCTTAGTAGAATATAATTCACCCCTCCACTTT
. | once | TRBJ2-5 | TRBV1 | CTSSQERRRQETQYF | TGCACCAGCAGCCAAGAAAGGCGCAGGCAAGAGACCCAGTACTTC
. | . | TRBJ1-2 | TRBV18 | CASSLKRPYGYTF | TGTGCCAGCTCACTCAAGCGCCCCTATGGCTACACCTTC
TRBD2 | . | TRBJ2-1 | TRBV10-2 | CASGGVAGGEQFF | TGCGCCAGCGGGGGGGTAGCGGGGGGTGAGCAGTTCTTC
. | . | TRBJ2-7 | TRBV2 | CASSEDTFADEQYF | TGTGCCAGCAGTGAGGACACCTTCGCCGACGAGCAGTACTTC
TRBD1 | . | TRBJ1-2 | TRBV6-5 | CASSGQGENKGYTF | TGTGCCAGCAGCGGACAGGGGGAGAATAAGGGCTACACCTTC
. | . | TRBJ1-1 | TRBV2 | CASSDLRGHGNTEAFF | TGTGCCAGCAGTGACTTACGGGGACATGGGAACACTGAAGCTTTCTTT
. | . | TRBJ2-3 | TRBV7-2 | CVSSLERGRTDTQYF | TGTGTCAGCAGCTTAGAACGGGGGAGAACAGATACGCAGTATTTT
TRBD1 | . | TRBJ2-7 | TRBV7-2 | CASSSRDRGSEQYF | TGTGCCAGCAGCTCCCGGGACAGGGGCTCCGAGCAGTACTTC
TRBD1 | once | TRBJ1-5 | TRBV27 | CASSLKRQGSNQPQHF | TGTGCCAGCAGTTTAAAAAGACAGGGGAGCAATCAGCCCCAGCATTTT
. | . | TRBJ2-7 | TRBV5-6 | CASSFLGEYEQYF | TGTGCCAGCAGCTTTTTAGGAGAATACGAGCAGTACTTC
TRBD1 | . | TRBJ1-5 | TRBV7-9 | CASSPGQGSISNQPQHF | TGTGCCAGCAGCCCCGGACAGGGTTCCATCAGCAATCAGCCCCAGCATTTT
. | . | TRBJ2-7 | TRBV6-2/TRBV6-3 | CASSNTGTLLYEQYF | TGTGCCAGCAGCAACACCGGGACACTACTCTACGAGCAGTACTTC
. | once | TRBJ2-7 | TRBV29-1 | CSVEEQHNEQYF | TGCAGCGTTGAGGAACAGCACAACGAGCAGTACTTC